A single sample gave rise to the 24 T cell receptor beta chains below, sequenced in a study of cytomegalovirus exposure and HLA in healthy donors. The PCR had 60 Vbeta and 13 Jbeta primers. Sequencing used immunoSEQ multiplex PCR; TCRdb keeps in-frame clones, though not all of them. The sample carries about 180,000 clones, roughly four fifths recorded once. Sequenced sample: PBMCs. These receptors were collected from a woman between 50 and 59 years old in good health and CMV-seronegative.

V gene TRBV5-1 combines with J gene TRBJ2-3; TRBD1 matches at 8 bases. The CDR3 length is 16 residues. V lost 0 bases to trimming and J lost 2 bases; unmatched junction nucleotides: 5. Germline CDR1 reads SGHRS; CDR2 reads YFSETQ. CDR3 sequence: CASSLAPTGVTDTQYF. CDR3 nucleotides: TGCGCCAGCAGCTTGGCACCGACAGGGGTCACAGATACGCAGTATTTT.

The CDR3 region is CASSLTGNNNSPLHF. CDR3 sequence (DNA): TGTGCCAGCAGCTTGACAGGCAATAATAATTCACCCCTCCACTTT. The chain employs TRBV27 and TRBJ1-6; D is perhaps TRBD1 (6 bases). The CDR3 covers 15 residues. Germline V lookup: CDR1 MNHEY, CDR2 SMNVEV (reference sequence). The V end was cut by 6 bases, the J end by 5 bases, with 14 bases between.

The sample holds a few counts of this clone. The rearrangement uses TRBV7-8 and TRBJ2-5; TRBD1 might be the D (6 bases). The CDR3 extends over 16 amino acids. Germline CDR1 and CDR2: SGHVS and FQNEAQ. V lost 5 bases and J 1 base, leaving 17 bases between the germline ends. This CDR3 is CASSTLPGQLQETQYF. CDR3 DNA: TGTGCCAGCAGCACCCTACCAGGACAGCTCCAAGAGACCCAGTACTTC.

A word on this clone: No DNA is shown, since the ends of the CDR3 on it are uncertain; the CDR3 is the one TCRdb lists. Other DNA sequences in the same sample also yield this CDR3. The V and J genes are TRBV6-5 and TRBJ1-2. CDR1 is MNHEY and CDR2 is SVGAGI in the germline V gene. The CDR3 region is 12 residues in length, termini included. The CDR3 here is CASSTSGEGYTF.

J is TRBJ1-2 and V is TRBV7-9; TRBD1 matches at 9 bases. Germline V CDR1 and CDR2: SEHNR, FQNEAQ (reference sequence). V dropped 5 bases and J dropped 4; count of bases not matched to a gene: 8. This CDR3 contains 15 residues. In DNA, the CDR3 is TGTGCCAGCAGCCTGGGGACAGGGATCGGCTATGGCTACACCTTC. This sequence encodes CASSLGTGIGYGYTF. Filled out from reference TRBV7-9 and TRBJ1-2, the complete variable domain reads DTGVSQNPRHKITKRGQNVTFRCDPISEHNRLYWYRQTLGQGPEFLTYFQNEAQLEKSRLLSDRFSAERPKGSFSTLEIQRTEQGDSAMYLCASSLGTGIGYGYTFGSGTRLTVV.

The V and J genes are TRBV4-1 and TRBJ1-2; 8 bases line up with TRBD1. In germline, CDR1 is MGHRA, CDR2 YSYEKL. The CDR3 is made up of 15 amino acids. After removal of 5 bases from V and 8 bases from J, the junction contained 13 bases not matched to a gene. CDR3 protein: CASSSDPDRVSGYTF. CDR3 sequence (DNA): TGCGCCAGCAGCTCCGATCCGGACAGGGTAAGCGGCTACACCTTC.

The chain carries TRBV27 and TRBJ1-2, with 10 bases lining up with TRBD1. This CDR3 is 15 amino acids long. V lost 8 bases to trimming and J lost 2 bases; unmatched junction nucleotides: 8. Germline values: CDR1 MNHEY, CDR2 SMNVEV (reference sequence). The DNA for the CDR3 is TGTGCCAGCGGAAACAGGGGACAGGGGAACTATGGCTACACCTTC. This encodes CASGNRGQGNYGYTF.

The J gene is TRBJ2-7, the V gene TRBV10-1, with TRBD2 matching 7 bases. CDR3 size: 13 residues. Trimming cost V 6 bases and J 3 bases; bases outside gene matches: 5. CDR1 is WNHNN, CDR2 SYGVQD, per germline (reference sequence). Here the CDR3 reads CASRGGRIYEQYF. CDR3 DNA sequence: TGCGCCAGCAGAGGCGGGAGAATCTACGAGCAGTACTTC.

The chain couples TRBV28 to TRBJ1-3; possibly TRBD1 for D (5 bases). The V and J ends lost 5 bases and 8 bases respectively, with 13 bases between them. From germline, CDR1 is MDHEN and CDR2 SYDVKM. The CDR3 consists of 13 residues. The CDR3 protein is CASSPGGLDTIYF. In nucleotides, the CDR3 is TGTGCCAGCAGTCCGGGGGGGTTGGACACCATATATTTT.

The chain recombines TRBV4-1 with TRBJ1-2; 8 nucleotides align to TRBD1. J was trimmed by 3 bases and V by 1 base; bases with no gene match: 7. This CDR3 has 16 amino acids. Looked up from germline, CDR1 is MGHRA and CDR2 is YSYEKL. Here the CDR3 DNA reads TGCGCCAGCAGCCAAGCAGACCCCAGGGGGCACTATGGCTACACCTTC. Its protein product is CASSQADPRGHYGYTF.

The chain combines TRBV7-2 with TRBJ2-7; D is unresolved. CDR3 length equals 14 residues. Germline CDR1 is SGHTA and CDR2 is FQGNSA. V was shortened by 5 bases and J by 2 bases, with 13 bases between the two germline ends. CDR3: CASSPARVTYEQYF. In DNA form, the CDR3 reads TGTGCCAGCAGCCCGGCCCGGGTGACCTACGAGCAGTACTTC.

CDR3 coding DNA: TGTGCCAGCAGCTTAGGGTTGACAGGGGTGGAAAAACTGTTTTTT. It specifies CASSLGLTGVEKLFF. The chain has TRBV5-4 and TRBJ1-4, with TRBD1 identical over 8 bases. Germline lookup yields CDR1 SGHNT and CDR2 YYREEE (reference sequence). V gave up 2 bases and J gave up 8 bases; unmatched junction bases: 8. The CDR3 totals 15 residues.

The V call is TRBV9, the J call TRBJ2-2; 9 bases are shared with TRBD1. After removal of 2 bases from V and 3 bases from J, the junction contained 8 bases not matched to a gene. Germline CDR1 and CDR2: SGDLS and YYNGEE. The CDR3 is 17 amino acids. Here the CDR3 reads CASSVGTGKFDTGELFF. The CDR3, as DNA: TGTGCCAGCAGCGTTGGGACAGGGAAATTCGACACCGGGGAGCTGTTTTTT.

This clone was seen once. The chain uses TRBV19 and TRBJ1-2; D might be TRBD1 (5 bases). Germline CDR1 is LNHDA and CDR2 is SQIVND (reference sequence). V gave up 5 bases and J gave up 8 bases, with 18 bases separating them. This CDR3 region has 14 residues. The CDR3 coding sequence is TGTGCCAGTAGTCCCCAGGGCGGTTCTATAGGCTACACCTTC. This translates into CASSPQGGSIGYTF.

The chain couples TRBV9 to TRBJ2-3; no firm D call. This CDR3 has 15 amino acids. Trimming stripped 2 bases from V and 0 bases from J, with 10 bases between. Germline V lookup: CDR1 SGDLS, CDR2 YYNGEE. CDR3 in DNA: TGTGCCAGCAGCGTTTCCAGCGTTAGCACAGATACGCAGTATTTT. It codes for CASSVSSVSTDTQYF. The full variable domain, with the rest looked up from reference TRBV9 and TRBJ2-3, is DSGVTQTPKHLITATGQRVTLRCSPRSGDLSVYWYQQSLDQGLQFLIQYYNGEERAKGNILERFSAQQFPDLHSELNLSSLELGDSALYFCASSVSSVSTDTQYFGPGTRLTVL.

The gene calls are TRBV28 and TRBJ2-7; TRBD1 matches 10 bases. The CDR3 contains 13 residues. Germline loops: CDR1 MDHEN, CDR2 SYDVKM. V lost 8 bases, J lost 5 bases, and 6 bases stayed unmatched. Here the CDR3 DNA reads TGTGCCAGCGAGGGACAGGGGTGGGACGAGCAGTACTTC. This codes for CASEGQGWDEQYF.

The chain employs TRBV7-6 and TRBJ1-1; no firm D call. The V end was cut by 5 bases, the J end by 5 bases, with 12 bases between. The CDR3 has 13 residues. Germline CDR1 and CDR2: SGHVS and FNYEAQ. CDR3 residues: CASSLGSSTEAFF. CDR3 DNA sequence: TGTGCCAGCAGCCTGGGGAGCTCTACTGAAGCTTTCTTT.

This clone showed up just a few times. The chain is built from TRBV6-5 and TRBJ1-3; D may be TRBD1 (5 bases). CDR1 is MNHEY and CDR2 is SVGAGI in the germline V gene. V dropped 0 bases and J dropped 4 bases, with 7 bases sitting between them. The CDR3 runs to 14 residues. CDR3 sequence reads: CASSYSGVGNTIYF. The CDR3 DNA follows: TGTGCCAGCAGTTACTCAGGGGTCGGAAACACCATATATTTT.

The chain carries TRBV5-1 and TRBJ2-7; 9 bases map to TRBD1. The CDR3 has 14 residues. Germline V lookup: CDR1 SGHRS, CDR2 YFSETQ. The V and J ends lost 4 bases and 3 bases, in that order; junction bases with no gene match: 5. For the CDR3, the DNA is TGCGCCAGCAGCCGGACAGGGGATCACTACGAGCAGTACTTC. Amino acids: CASSRTGDHYEQYF.

This clone has more than one count but fewer than ten. This rearrangement joins TRBV21-1 to TRBJ2-7; the table's D call of TRBD1 was not tested on the DNA. TRBV21-1 is a pseudogene locus. The CDR3 covers 16 residues. The CDR3 spells CASSNQGGYFSYEQYF. CDR3 DNA: TGTGCCAGCAGCAACCAGGGGGGATACTTCTCCTACGAGCAGTACTTC.

The chain recombines TRBV6-6 with TRBJ1-2; TRBD1 is a possible D gene (6 bases). This CDR3 contains 13 residues. Trimming stripped 6 bases from V and 1 base from J, with 9 bases between. Germline lookup yields CDR1 MNHNY and CDR2 SVGAGI (reference sequence). DNA for the CDR3: TGTGCCAGCAGGGGAGGGGGTAACTATGGCTACACCTTC. As protein: CASRGGGNYGYTF.

This chain links TRBV19 with TRBJ1-1; perhaps TRBD1 as D (6 bases). The germline CDR1 and CDR2 sequences are LNHDA and SQIVND (reference sequence). The CDR3 loop spans 13 amino acids. V dropped 7 bases and J dropped 3 bases, with 12 bases sitting between them. The CDR3 here is CASNGGAYTEAFF. The CDR3 nucleotides are TGTGCCAGTAATGGGGGCGCTTACACTGAAGCTTTCTTT. Using reference TRBV19 and TRBJ1-1 for the parts outside the CDR3, the full variable domain is DGGITQSPKYLFRKEGQNVTLSCEQNLNHDAMYWYRQDPGQGLRLIYYSQIVNDFQKGDIAEGYSVSREKKESFPLTVTSAQKNPTAFYLCASNGGAYTEAFFGQGTRLTVV.

Here the CDR3 reads CASSQNTGLGNTEAFF. CDR3 in DNA: TGTGCCAGCAGCCAAAATACAGGGTTGGGGAACACTGAAGCTTTCTTT. The gene calls are TRBV5-4 and TRBJ1-1; a weak D match, TRBD1 (6 bases). The CDR3 contains 16 residues. V was pared by 4 bases and J by 1 base, with 17 bases between. Germline V gives CDR1 SGHNT, CDR2 YYREEE (reference sequence).

This clone was detected a few times. V is TRBV5-1 and J is TRBJ2-2; the match to TRBD1 covers 7 bases. V was clipped by 2 bases and J by 3 bases; unmatched bases: 4. The CDR3 has 15 amino acids. The germline V gene has CDR1 SGHRS and CDR2 YFSETQ. CDR3 DNA: TGCGCCAGCAGCTTACGGCAGGGGGACACCGGGGAGCTGTTTTTT. Translated: CASSLRQGDTGELFF. Together with reference TRBV5-1 and TRBJ2-2, the CDR3 gives the full variable domain: KAGVTQTPRYLIKTRGQQVTLSCSPISGHRSVSWYQQTPGQGLQFLFEYFSETQRNKGNFPGRFSGRQFSNSRSEMNVSTLELGDSALYLCASSLRQGDTGELFFGEGSRLTVL.